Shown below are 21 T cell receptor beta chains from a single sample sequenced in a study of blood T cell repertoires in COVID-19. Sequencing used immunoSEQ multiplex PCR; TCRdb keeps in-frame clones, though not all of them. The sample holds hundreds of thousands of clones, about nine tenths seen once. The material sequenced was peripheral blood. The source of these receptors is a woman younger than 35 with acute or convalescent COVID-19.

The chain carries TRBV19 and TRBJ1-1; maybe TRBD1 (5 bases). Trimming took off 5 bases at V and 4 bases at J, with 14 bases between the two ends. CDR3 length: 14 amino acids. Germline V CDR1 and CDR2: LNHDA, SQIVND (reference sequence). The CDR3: CASSYRTGGTEAFF. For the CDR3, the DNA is TGTGCCAGTAGTTACCGGACGGGGGGCACTGAAGCTTTCTTT.

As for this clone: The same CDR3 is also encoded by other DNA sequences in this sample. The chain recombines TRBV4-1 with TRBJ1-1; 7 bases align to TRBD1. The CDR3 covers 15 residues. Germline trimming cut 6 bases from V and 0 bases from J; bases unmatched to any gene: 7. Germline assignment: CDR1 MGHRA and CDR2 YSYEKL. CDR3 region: CASSQRQGMNTEAFF. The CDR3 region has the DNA TGCGCCAGCAGTCAACGACAGGGTATGAACACTGAAGCTTTCTTT.

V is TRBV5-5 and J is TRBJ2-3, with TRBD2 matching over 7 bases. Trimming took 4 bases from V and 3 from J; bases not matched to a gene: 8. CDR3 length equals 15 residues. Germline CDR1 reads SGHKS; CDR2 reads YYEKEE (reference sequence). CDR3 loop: CASSLRGGGTDTQYF. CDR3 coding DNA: TGTGCCAGCAGCCTCCGCGGGGGAGGAACAGATACGCAGTATTTT.

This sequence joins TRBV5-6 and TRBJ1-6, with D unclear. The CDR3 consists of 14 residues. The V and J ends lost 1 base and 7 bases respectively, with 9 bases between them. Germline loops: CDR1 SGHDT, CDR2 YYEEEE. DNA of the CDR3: TGTGCCAGCAGCTTGAGTTTGAGGAATTCACCCCTCCACTTT. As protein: CASSLSLRNSPLHF.

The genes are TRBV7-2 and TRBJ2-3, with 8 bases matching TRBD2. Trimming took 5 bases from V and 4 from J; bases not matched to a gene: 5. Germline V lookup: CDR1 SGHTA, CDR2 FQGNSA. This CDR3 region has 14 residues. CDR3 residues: CASSNGGASDTQYF. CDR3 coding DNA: TGTGCCAGCAGCAACGGGGGGGCGTCAGATACGCAGTATTTT.

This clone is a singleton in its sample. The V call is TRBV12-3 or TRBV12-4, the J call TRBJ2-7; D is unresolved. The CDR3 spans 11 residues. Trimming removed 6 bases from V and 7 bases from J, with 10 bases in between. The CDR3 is CASSLAEEQYF. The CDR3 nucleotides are TGTGCCAGCAGCCTCGCAGAAGAGCAGTACTTC.

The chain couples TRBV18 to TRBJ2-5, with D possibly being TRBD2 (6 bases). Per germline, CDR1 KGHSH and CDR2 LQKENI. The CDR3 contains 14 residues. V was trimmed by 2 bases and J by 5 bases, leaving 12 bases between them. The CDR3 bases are TGTGCCAGCTCACCAGCGGGATTTCGGGAGACCCAGTACTTC. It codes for CASSPAGFRETQYF.

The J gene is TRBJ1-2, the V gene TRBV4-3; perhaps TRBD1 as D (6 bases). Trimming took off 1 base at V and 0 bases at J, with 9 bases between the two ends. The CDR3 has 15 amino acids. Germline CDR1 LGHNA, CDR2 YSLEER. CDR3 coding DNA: TGCGCCAGCAGCCAAGCCAGACAGGCTAACTATGGCTACACCTTC. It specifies CASSQARQANYGYTF.

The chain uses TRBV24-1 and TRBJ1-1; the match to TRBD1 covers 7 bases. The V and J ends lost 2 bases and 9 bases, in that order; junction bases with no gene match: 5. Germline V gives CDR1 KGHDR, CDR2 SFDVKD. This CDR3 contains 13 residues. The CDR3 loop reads CATSDSNRGKAFF. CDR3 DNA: TGTGCCACCAGTGATTCAAACAGGGGCAAAGCTTTCTTT.

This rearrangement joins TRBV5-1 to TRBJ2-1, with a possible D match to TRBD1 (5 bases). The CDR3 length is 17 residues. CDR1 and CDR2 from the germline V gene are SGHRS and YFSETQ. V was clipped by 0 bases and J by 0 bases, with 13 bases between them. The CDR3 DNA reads TGCGCCAGCAGCTTGGCGGTGGGGCAGGCCTCCTACAATGAGCAGTTCTTC. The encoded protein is CASSLAVGQASYNEQFF. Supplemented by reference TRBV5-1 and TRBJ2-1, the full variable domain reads KAGVTQTPRYLIKTRGQQVTLSCSPISGHRSVSWYQQTPGQGLQFLFEYFSETQRNKGNFPGRFSGRQFSNSRSEMNVSTLELGDSALYLCASSLAVGQASYNEQFFGPGTRLTVL.

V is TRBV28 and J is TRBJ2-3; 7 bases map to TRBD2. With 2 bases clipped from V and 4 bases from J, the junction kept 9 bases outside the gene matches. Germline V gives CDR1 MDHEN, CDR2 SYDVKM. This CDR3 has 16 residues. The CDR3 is CASSLVGRGEPDTQYF. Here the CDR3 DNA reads TGTGCCAGCAGTTTAGTAGGTCGGGGGGAGCCAGATACGCAGTATTTT.

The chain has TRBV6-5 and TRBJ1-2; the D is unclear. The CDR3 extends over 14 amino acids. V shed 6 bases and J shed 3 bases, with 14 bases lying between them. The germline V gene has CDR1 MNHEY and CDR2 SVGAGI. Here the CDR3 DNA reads TGTGCCAGCAGGTCTCCCGGTAATCACTATGGCTACACCTTC. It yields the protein CASRSPGNHYGYTF.

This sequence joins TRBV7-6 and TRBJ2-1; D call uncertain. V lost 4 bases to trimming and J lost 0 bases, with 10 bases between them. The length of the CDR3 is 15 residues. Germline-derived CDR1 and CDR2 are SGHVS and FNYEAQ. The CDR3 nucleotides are TGTGCCAGCAGCTCGCATTCGAGCTCCTACAATGAGCAGTTCTTC. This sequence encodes CASSSHSSSYNEQFF.

The CDR3 sequence is CASSFDRGSNQPQHF. DNA for the CDR3: TGTGCCAGCAGCTTCGACAGGGGTAGCAATCAGCCCCAGCATTTT. The chain links TRBV7-9 to TRBJ1-5; 8 bases map to TRBD1. V shed 3 bases and J 0 bases; nucleotides not matched to a gene: 1. The CDR3 runs 15 residues. Per the germline V gene, CDR1 is SEHNR and CDR2 is FQNEAQ (reference sequence).

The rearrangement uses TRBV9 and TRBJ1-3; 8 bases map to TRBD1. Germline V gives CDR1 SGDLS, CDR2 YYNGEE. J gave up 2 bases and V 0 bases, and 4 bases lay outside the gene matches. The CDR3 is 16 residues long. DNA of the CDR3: TGTGCCAGCAGCGTAGGACAGGGGATAGCTGGAAACACCATATATTTT. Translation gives CASSVGQGIAGNTIYF.

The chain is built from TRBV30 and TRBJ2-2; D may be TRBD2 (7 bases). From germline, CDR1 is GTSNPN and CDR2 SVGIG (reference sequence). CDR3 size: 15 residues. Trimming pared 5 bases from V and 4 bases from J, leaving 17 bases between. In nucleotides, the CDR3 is TGTGCCTGGGTACAGGGAGGGGTTGGCACCGGGGAGCTGTTTTTT. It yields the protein CAWVQGGVGTGELFF.

The CDR3 bases are TGTGCCAGCAGCGAAGGGACAGACTTCTATGGCTACACCTTC. It codes for CASSEGTDFYGYTF. The genes are TRBV5-4 and TRBJ1-2; the match to TRBD1 covers 7 bases. This CDR3 has 14 residues. Germline CDR1 and CDR2: SGHNT and YYREEE (reference sequence). J was trimmed by 4 bases and V by 4 bases; bases with no gene match: 7. Looking up the rest from reference TRBV5-4 and TRBJ1-2 gives the full variable domain: ETGVTQSPTHLIKTRGQQVTLRCSSQSGHNTVSWYQQALGQGPQFIFQYYREEENGRGNFPPRFSGLQFPNYSSELNVNALELDDSALYLCASSEGTDFYGYTFGSGTRLTVV.

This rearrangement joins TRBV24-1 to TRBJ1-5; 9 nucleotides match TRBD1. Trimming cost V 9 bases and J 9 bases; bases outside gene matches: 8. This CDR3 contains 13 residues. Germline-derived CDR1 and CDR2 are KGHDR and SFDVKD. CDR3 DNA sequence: TGTGCCACCTCGGGACAGGGTATGAGGCCCCAGCATTTT. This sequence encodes CATSGQGMRPQHF.

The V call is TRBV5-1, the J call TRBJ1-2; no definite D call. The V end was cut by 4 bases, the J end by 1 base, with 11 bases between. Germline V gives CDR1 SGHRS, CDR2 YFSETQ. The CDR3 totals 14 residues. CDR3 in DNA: TGCGCCAGCAGCCTGGACCTAGATAACTATGGCTACACCTTC. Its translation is CASSLDLDNYGYTF.

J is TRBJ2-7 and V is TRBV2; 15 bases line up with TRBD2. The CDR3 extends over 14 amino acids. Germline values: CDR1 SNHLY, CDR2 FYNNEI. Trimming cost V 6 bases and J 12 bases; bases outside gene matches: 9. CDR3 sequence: CASRAGLAGGPGYF. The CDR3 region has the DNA TGTGCCAGCAGGGCCGGACTAGCGGGGGGGCCGGGGTACTTC. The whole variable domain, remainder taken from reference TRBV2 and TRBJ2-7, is EPEVTQTPSHQVTQMGQEVILRCVPISNHLYFYWYRQILGQKVEFLVSFYNNEISEKSEIFDDQFSVERPDGSNFTLKIRSTKLEDSAMYFCASRAGLAGGPGYFGPGTRLTVT.

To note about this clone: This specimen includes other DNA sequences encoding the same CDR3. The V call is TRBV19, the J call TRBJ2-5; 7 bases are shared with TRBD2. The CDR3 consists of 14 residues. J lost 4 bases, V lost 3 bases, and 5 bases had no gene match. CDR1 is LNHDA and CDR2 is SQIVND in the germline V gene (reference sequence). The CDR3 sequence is CASSIGGGGETQYF. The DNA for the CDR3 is TGTGCCAGTAGTATTGGCGGGGGAGGAGAGACCCAGTACTTC.